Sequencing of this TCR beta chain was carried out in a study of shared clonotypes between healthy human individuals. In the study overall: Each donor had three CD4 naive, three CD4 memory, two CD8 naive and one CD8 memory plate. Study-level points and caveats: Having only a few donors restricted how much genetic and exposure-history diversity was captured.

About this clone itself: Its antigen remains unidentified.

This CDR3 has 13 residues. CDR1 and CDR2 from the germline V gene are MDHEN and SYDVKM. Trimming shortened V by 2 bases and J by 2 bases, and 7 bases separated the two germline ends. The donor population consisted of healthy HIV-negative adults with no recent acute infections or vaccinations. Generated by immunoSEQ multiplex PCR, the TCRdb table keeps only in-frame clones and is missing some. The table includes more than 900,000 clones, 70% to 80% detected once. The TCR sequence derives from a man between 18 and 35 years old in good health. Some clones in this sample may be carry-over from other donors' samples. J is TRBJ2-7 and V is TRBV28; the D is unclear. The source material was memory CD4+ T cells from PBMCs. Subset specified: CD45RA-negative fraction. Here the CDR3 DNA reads TGTGCCAGCAGTTTACCTGCCCCCTACGAGCAGTACTTC. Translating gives CASSLPAPYEQYF.